One and the same sample provided the 17 T cell receptor beta chains below, sequenced in a study of T cell responses to AZD1222 COVID-19 vaccine. The protocol was immunoSEQ multiplex PCR, while the TCRdb copy is restricted to in-frame clones and leaves out a portion. The data contain about 130,000 clones, approximately 94% of them singletons. Material: peripheral blood, obtained on day 0 of AZD1222 vaccination. These receptors originate from an adult in good health.

This chain links TRBV3-1 (or the pseudogene TRBV3-2) with TRBJ2-2; D is unresolved. With 4 bases removed from V and 1 base from J, the gap between germline ends came to 7 bases. Germline CDR1 and CDR2: LGHDT and YNNKEL (reference sequence). This CDR3 contains 14 residues. CDR3 amino acids: CASSPGRNTGELFF. The CDR3 DNA reads as TGTGCCAGCAGCCCGGGTCGGAACACCGGGGAGCTGTTTTTT.

Note on this clone: This sample includes further DNA sequences coding for the same CDR3. The rearrangement joins TRBV11-2 to TRBJ1-1; no reliable D call. CDR3 length equals 13 residues. Germline lookup yields CDR1 SGHAT and CDR2 FQNNGV. V lost 3 bases and J 5 bases, leaving 10 bases between the germline ends. Here the CDR3 reads CASSLKRNTEAFF. As DNA, the CDR3 is TGTGCCAGCAGCTTGAAGCGAAATACTGAAGCTTTCTTT.

The chain has TRBV7-2 and TRBJ1-3; D not resolved. The CDR3 totals 15 residues. CDR1 and CDR2 (germline): SGHTA, FQGNSA. Trimming took off 3 bases at V and 0 bases at J, with 9 bases between the two ends. The CDR3, as DNA: TGTGCCAGCAGCTTCAAGGGCGTCTCTGGAAACACCATATATTTT. Translating it yields CASSFKGVSGNTIYF.

The chain combines TRBV12-3 or TRBV12-4 with TRBJ1-2; maybe TRBD1 (5 bases). V was pared by 3 bases and J by 4 bases, with 9 bases between. This CDR3 region has 13 residues. The chain's CDR3 is CASSFQGGYGYTF. The CDR3 DNA reads TGTGCCAGCAGTTTTCAGGGCGGCTATGGCTACACCTTC.

In this sample, this clone turned up a few times. Other DNA sequences within the sample encode an identical CDR3. V and J are TRBV30 and TRBJ1-3; D gene ambiguous. The CDR3 is 13 amino acids. V lost 0 bases and J lost 3, with 6 bases in between. Per germline, CDR1 GTSNPN and CDR2 SVGIG (reference sequence). The CDR3 nucleotides read TGTGCCTGGAGTGTCACCAGTGGAAACACCATATATTTT. Translated, it gives CAWSVTSGNTIYF.

The V gene is TRBV5-1, the J gene TRBJ1-3, with D possibly TRBD1 on 5 matching bases. Trimming left V 4 bases short and J 8 bases short, with 16 bases between. The CDR3 is made up of 14 amino acids. The V gene's germline CDR1 is SGHRS and CDR2 YFSETQ. The DNA for the CDR3 is TGCGCCAGCAGCCCGGGATTTGAGGGACACACCATATATTTT. This sequence encodes CASSPGFEGHTIYF.

This chain links TRBV13 with TRBJ2-1, with 12 bases fitting TRBD2. The V and J ends lost 2 bases and 9 bases, in that order; junction bases with no gene match: 5. The germline V gene encodes CDR1 PRHDT and CDR2 FYEKMQ (reference sequence). This CDR3 contains 15 residues. In nucleotides, the CDR3 is TGTGCCAGCAGCTTACTAGCGGGGGGGCAGGTTGAGCAGTTCTTC. It is translated as CASSLLAGGQVEQFF.

The CDR3 sequence is CSVAPGTGLYEQYF. The CDR3 bases are TGCAGCGTTGCCCCCGGGACAGGGCTCTACGAGCAGTACTTC. The chain uses TRBV29-1 and TRBJ2-7, with 9 bases lining up with TRBD1. J gave up 3 bases and V 4 bases, and 7 bases lay outside the gene matches. The CDR3 runs 14 residues. Germline V gene lookup returns CDR1 SQVTM and CDR2 ANQGSEA.

The rearrangement uses TRBV11-3 and TRBJ1-6; no clear D gene. The CDR3 extends over 18 amino acids. Germline V gives CDR1 SGHNT, CDR2 YENEEA. With 4 bases removed from V and 5 bases from J, the gap between germline ends came to 21 bases. The CDR3 sequence: CASSYHLGPLTNNSPLHF. Written as DNA, the CDR3 is TGTGCCAGCAGCTACCATCTTGGACCCCTGACGAATAATTCACCCCTCCACTTT.

The V and J genes are TRBV6-5 and TRBJ2-2, with a weak D call TRBD1 (6 bases). Germline CDR1 and CDR2: MNHEY and SVGAGI. V dropped 6 bases and J dropped 4 bases, with 12 bases sitting between them. The CDR3 totals 14 residues. CDR3 in DNA: TGTGCCAGCAGGGATACAGGGATCACCGGGGAGCTGTTTTTT. It codes for CASRDTGITGELFF.

The CDR3: CASSSPVGGGGDTQYF. CDR3 nucleotides: TGTGCCAGCAGCTCCCCGGTGGGCGGGGGCGGAGATACGCAGTATTTT. The chain has TRBV7-3 and TRBJ2-3; D perhaps matches TRBD2 (7 bases). V was clipped by 4 bases and J by 5 bases, with 19 bases between them. CDR3 length equals 16 residues. Germline CDR1 and CDR2: SGHTA and FQGTGA. Based on the CDR3 plus reference TRBV7-3 and TRBJ2-3, the full variable domain is GAGVSQTPSNKVTEKGKYVELRCDPISGHTALYWYRQSLGQGPEFLIYFQGTGAADDSGLPNDRFFAVRPEGSVSTLKIQRTERGDSAVYLCASSSPVGGGGDTQYFGPGTRLTVL.

The J gene is TRBJ1-1, the V gene TRBV30; D call uncertain. Germline V lookup: CDR1 GTSNPN, CDR2 SVGIG (reference sequence). V was cut by 0 bases and J by 3 bases, with 11 bases left in between. The CDR3 consists of 14 residues. CDR3 region: CAWSVLAVDTEAFF. CDR3 nucleotides: TGTGCCTGGAGTGTACTTGCAGTCGACACTGAAGCTTTCTTT.

This sequence joins TRBV5-1 and TRBJ2-1, with D perhaps TRBD1 (6 bases). The length of the CDR3 is 13 residues. Germline CDR1 reads SGHRS; CDR2 reads YFSETQ. The germline V and J ends were trimmed by 4 bases and 5 bases, with 10 bases remaining between them. This CDR3 is CASSPQGHNEQFF. The CDR3 nucleotides are TGCGCCAGCAGCCCACAGGGTCACAATGAGCAGTTCTTC. Looking up the rest from reference TRBV5-1 and TRBJ2-1 gives the full variable domain: KAGVTQTPRYLIKTRGQQVTLSCSPISGHRSVSWYQQTPGQGLQFLFEYFSETQRNKGNFPGRFSGRQFSNSRSEMNVSTLELGDSALYLCASSPQGHNEQFFGPGTRLTVL.

This chain uses TRBV10-2 with TRBJ1-2; D uncertain. This CDR3 has 14 amino acids. Deletions cut 2 bases from V and 2 bases from J, with 9 bases between. The V gene's germline CDR1 is WSHSY and CDR2 SAAADI. The CDR3 DNA reads TGCGCCAGCAGTGAGGGTCCAGTCAACTATGGCTACACCTTC. This encodes CASSEGPVNYGYTF.

This rearrangement joins TRBV27 to TRBJ1-2; the match to TRBD1 covers 7 bases. The CDR3 runs 15 residues. With 5 bases clipped from V and 4 bases from J, the junction kept 10 bases outside the gene matches. Per germline, CDR1 MNHEY and CDR2 SMNVEV (reference sequence). The CDR3 DNA follows: TGTGCCAGCAGTGTAAGACAGGGTTGGCTCTATGGCTACACCTTC. The encoded protein is CASSVRQGWLYGYTF.

The V and J genes are TRBV9 and TRBJ2-2; D gene unclear. The CDR3 covers 15 residues. Trimming shortened V by 0 bases and J by 6 bases, and 12 bases separated the two germline ends. Germline V gives CDR1 SGDLS, CDR2 YYNGEE. The CDR3 reads CASSVASGSPGELFF. The CDR3 DNA reads TGTGCCAGCAGCGTAGCTTCCGGGTCACCCGGGGAGCTGTTTTTT.

As regards this clone: A junction end diverges from the germline sequence, so it may reflect a read error. The V call is TRBV2, the J call TRBJ1-3; 7 bases are a match to TRBD1. Germline V gene lookup returns CDR1 SNHLY and CDR2 FYNNEI. The CDR3 runs 16 residues. The CDR3 DNA sequence: TGTGCCAGCAGGGAAGTACAGGGGCTGGCTGGAAACACCATATATTTT. Protein product: CASREVQGLAGNTIYF. Full variable domain (remainder filled in from reference TRBV2 and TRBJ1-3): EPEVTQTPSHQVTQMGQEVILRCVPISNHLYFYWYRQILGQKVEFLVSFYNNEISEKSEIFDDQFSVERPDGSNFTLKIRSTKLEDSAMYFCASREVQGLAGNTIYFGEGSWLTVV.